A single TCR beta chain is shown here with its context. Its antigen is not identified. The CDR3 extends over 16 amino acids. Germline V gene sequence: CDR1 SGHTA, CDR2 FQGNSA. Trimming took 2 bases from V and 5 from J; bases not matched to a gene: 5. This specimen comes from a study of cytomegalovirus exposure and HLA in healthy donors. Points from the study as a whole: Later analysis demonstrated an association between a missense DCLRE1C variant and TCR beta V- and J-gene trimming.

The PCR employed 60 Vbeta primers together with 13 Jbeta primers. TCRdb's table, derived via immunoSEQ multiplex PCR, lists solely in-frame clones and lacks some. The sample carries about 43,000 clones, roughly half recorded once. The rearrangement uses TRBV7-2 and TRBJ2-1; TRBD2 agrees at 11 bases. Sequencing used PBMCs. This TCR derives from a man aged 60-69 years in good health and CMV-seronegative. The CDR3 loop reads CASSLYWGLADNEQFF. The CDR3 coding sequence is TGTGCCAGCAGCTTATATTGGGGACTAGCGGACAATGAGCAGTTCTTC.